This passage covers 13 T cell receptor beta chains from one sample sequenced in a study of blood T cell repertoires in COVID-19. TCRdb keeps only in-frame clones here, not all; method: immunoSEQ multiplex PCR. The table shows roughly 280,000 clones, with roughly nine tenths occurring only once. The sequencing sample was made of peripheral blood. These receptors all stem from a man aged 45 to 65 with acute or convalescent COVID-19.

This clone was counted only a few times. The gene calls are TRBV10-2 and TRBJ1-1; TRBD1 might be the D (6 bases). Trimming cost V 7 bases and J 3 bases, with 18 bases left between them. Per the germline V gene, CDR1 is WSHSY and CDR2 is SAAADI. This CDR3 is 15 amino acids long. CDR3 sequence reads: CASKRGRQGYTEAFF. CDR3 DNA sequence: TGCGCCAGCAAGAGAGGCCGGCAGGGGTACACTGAAGCTTTCTTT.

The CDR3 loop is CASSRGDRLGNTIYF. The CDR3, as DNA: TGTGCCAGCAGCCGCGGGGACCGCCTCGGGAACACCATATATTTT. The chain joins TRBV3-1 (or the pseudogene TRBV3-2) to TRBJ1-3, with D maybe TRBD1 (5 bases). From germline, CDR1 is LGHDT and CDR2 YNNKEL (reference sequence). The ends were cut back, 4 bases at V and 7 bases at J, with 17 bases in the middle. The CDR3 has 15 residues.

This chain joins TRBV6-1 and TRBJ2-5, with 8 bases fitting TRBD2. Per the germline V gene, CDR1 is MNHNS and CDR2 is SASEGT. The CDR3 extends over 15 amino acids. V was pared by 2 bases and J by 4 bases, with 6 bases of the junction left unmatched. The CDR3 is CASSEPGRGGETQYF. CDR3 bases: TGTGCCAGCAGTGAACCGGGACGGGGGGGAGAGACCCAGTACTTC.

The chain uses TRBV4-1 and TRBJ2-3; 13 bases are shared with TRBD2. Germline assignment: CDR1 MGHRA and CDR2 YSYEKL. V dropped 4 bases and J dropped 4; count of bases not matched to a gene: 2. The CDR3 runs to 15 residues. The CDR3: CASSRTSGGADTQYF. CDR3 sequence (DNA): TGCGCCAGCAGCCGGACTAGCGGGGGTGCAGATACGCAGTATTTT.

J is TRBJ2-2 and V is TRBV5-1; 9 bases agree with TRBD2. This CDR3 comprises 17 residues. Trimming took 8 bases from V and 3 from J; bases not matched to a gene: 14. Germline V gene data show CDR1 as SGHRS and CDR2 as YFSETQ. The CDR3 loop reads CASKDSGTSRDTGELFF. DNA for the CDR3: TGCGCCAGTAAGGACTCCGGGACTAGCCGGGACACCGGGGAGCTGTTTTTT.

This chain links TRBV7-2 with TRBJ1-2, with a weak D call TRBD1 (5 bases). The CDR3 spans 14 residues. Trimming left V 2 bases short and J 8 bases short, with 15 bases between. In germline, CDR1 is SGHTA, CDR2 FQGNSA. The CDR3, as DNA: TGTGCCAGCAGCTTACCGGGTTTGGGACTCGGCTACACCTTC. Protein: CASSLPGLGLGYTF.

The chain couples TRBV24-1 to TRBJ2-3; perhaps TRBD2 as D (6 bases). V was trimmed by 0 bases and J by 0 bases, leaving 6 bases between them. The CDR3 contains 15 residues. Germline V gives CDR1 KGHDR, CDR2 SFDVKD. The CDR3: CATSDLRGSTDTQYF. CDR3 coding DNA: TGTGCCACCAGTGATTTGCGGGGGAGCACAGATACGCAGTATTTT.

The V call is TRBV30, the J call TRBJ2-3; TRBD1 matches 9 bases. Germline V CDR1 and CDR2: GTSNPN, SVGIG (reference sequence). Trimming took 5 bases from V and 6 from J; bases not matched to a gene: 6. The CDR3 spans 13 residues. This CDR3 reads CAWSTGGADTQYF. The CDR3 DNA reads TGTGCCTGGTCTACAGGGGGCGCGGATACGCAGTATTTT.

The chain combines TRBV27 with TRBJ1-5, with D unclear. The germline V gene encodes CDR1 MNHEY and CDR2 SMNVEV (reference sequence). This CDR3 has 14 amino acids. V lost 2 bases, J lost 3 bases, and 8 bases lay in between. The DNA for the CDR3 is TGTGCCAGCAGTTTAGCGGGGAACAATCAGCCCCAGCATTTT. It translates to CASSLAGNNQPQHF.

The chain carries TRBV19 and TRBJ2-3, with a weak D call TRBD2 (6 bases). V was trimmed by 5 bases and J by 0 bases, leaving 9 bases between them. Germline CDR1 and CDR2: LNHDA and SQIVND (reference sequence). The CDR3 runs 14 residues. CDR3 residues: CASSGGTSTDTQYF. In nucleotides, the CDR3 is TGTGCCAGTAGTGGCGGGACTAGCACAGATACGCAGTATTTT.

The V call is TRBV2, the J call TRBJ1-1, with unresolved D. CDR1 and CDR2 from the germline V gene are SNHLY and FYNNEI. V was clipped by 2 bases and J by 5 bases, with 9 bases between them. The CDR3 loop spans 13 amino acids. CDR3 sequence (DNA): TGTGCCAGCAGTGAAAGAGGGTATACTGAAGCTTTCTTT. This sequence encodes CASSERGYTEAFF.

The genes are TRBV6-4 and TRBJ2-3; 10 nucleotides agree with TRBD1. Germline V gene lookup returns CDR1 MRHNA and CDR2 SNTAGT. V lost 11 bases and J lost 1; bases outside the gene matches: 3. This CDR3 has 13 residues. CDR3 in DNA: TGTGCCGCCGGACAGGGGGGCACAGATACGCAGTATTTT. Translation: CAAGQGGTDTQYF.

CDR3 nucleotide sequence: TGTGCCAGCAGTTACGGGACTAGCGGGGGTCCCAATACGCAGTATTTT. Translation: CASSYGTSGGPNTQYF. The rearrangement uses TRBV2 and TRBJ2-3; 14 nucleotides align to TRBD2. This CDR3 has 16 residues. Trimming cost V 5 bases and J 7 bases; bases outside gene matches: 8. The V gene's germline CDR1 is SNHLY and CDR2 FYNNEI.